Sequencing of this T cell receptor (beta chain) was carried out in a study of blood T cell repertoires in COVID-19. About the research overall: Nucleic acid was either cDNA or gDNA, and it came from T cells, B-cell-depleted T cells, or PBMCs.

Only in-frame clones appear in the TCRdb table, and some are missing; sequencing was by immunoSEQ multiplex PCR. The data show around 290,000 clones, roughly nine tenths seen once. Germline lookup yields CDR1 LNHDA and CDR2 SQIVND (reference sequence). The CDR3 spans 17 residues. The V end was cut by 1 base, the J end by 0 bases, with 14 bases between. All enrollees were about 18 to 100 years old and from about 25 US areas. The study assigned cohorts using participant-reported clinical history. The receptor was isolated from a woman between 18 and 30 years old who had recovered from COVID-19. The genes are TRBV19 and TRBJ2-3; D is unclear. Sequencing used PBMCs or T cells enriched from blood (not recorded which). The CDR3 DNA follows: TGTGCCAGTAGTATAGGGTTCGGCGGCCATAGCACAGATACGCAGTATTTT. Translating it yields CASSIGFGGHSTDTQYF.